This paragraph reports one TCR beta chain. Its antigen is not known. This record comes from a study of beta chain features in type 1 diabetes. Study conclusions and caveats: Patients and controls would be equally affected if PCR favored shorter templates.

Isolated RNA was reverse transcribed in full, so expressed TCRB transcripts were sequenced. The repertoire was sequenced with immunoSEQ multiplex PCR; TCRdb's copy has only in-frame clones and lacks some. The sample lists a few hundred thousand clones, around 13% occurring once. V shed 6 bases, J shed 3 bases, and the junction held 9 bases outside the gene matches. Germline lookup yields CDR1 MDHEN and CDR2 SYDVKM. There are 16 residues in the CDR3. The chain has TRBV28 and TRBJ2-3, with TRBD2 identical over 10 bases. Material: central memory CD4+ T cells from blood. This TCR derives from a man aged 25-45 years in good health. The CDR3 DNA reads as TGTGCCAGCAGCCGATTAGCGGGGGGCCTTACAGATACGCAGTATTTT. It yields the protein CASSRLAGGLTDTQYF.